Presented here are 11 T cell receptor beta chains from one specimen sequenced in a study of blood T cell repertoires in COVID-19 (dated by TCRdb to 2020 to 2022). Libraries were prepared through the immunoSEQ multiplex PCR assay. In its TCRdb copy, this immuneACCESS table keeps in-frame sequences only and misses some clones. Where compared with another copy, unresolved V genes explain less than half of these, and the others have no known cause. The sample table shows 300,000 to 350,000 clones, and 80% to 90% are seen once. The ten biggest clones cover around 4.4% of the sample. What was sequenced was PBMCs or T cells enriched from blood (not recorded which). The receptors were gathered from a woman in her forties with acute COVID-19.

The V call is TRBV10-3, the J call TRBJ2-7, with TRBD2 matching 10 bases. J was trimmed by 4 bases and V by 2 bases; bases with no gene match: 2. The CDR3 runs to 14 residues. Germline loops: CDR1 ENHRY, CDR2 SYGVKD. CDR3 amino acids: CAISEGLAEYEQYF. The DNA of the CDR3 is TGTGCCATCAGTGAGGGACTAGCGGAATACGAGCAGTACTTC.

The rearrangement links TRBV9 to TRBJ2-3; TRBD1 matches 7 bases. The V segment lost 8 bases and the J segment 2 bases; nucleotides outside the gene matches: 5. Germline CDR1 reads SGDLS; CDR2 reads YYNGEE. The CDR3 runs to 13 residues. The CDR3 reads CASGDRLTDTQYF. The CDR3 nucleotides are TGTGCCAGTGGGGACAGACTCACAGATACGCAGTATTTT.

The V call is TRBV2, the J call TRBJ2-1; 10 bases are shared with TRBD1. After removal of 4 bases from V and 5 bases from J, the junction contained 5 bases not matched to a gene. The CDR3 spans 15 residues. Germline CDR1 is SNHLY and CDR2 is FYNNEI. The CDR3 loop is CASSVSGQGNNEQFF. CDR3 DNA: TGTGCCAGCAGTGTTTCGGGACAGGGGAACAATGAGCAGTTCTTC.

This chain uses TRBV7-9 with TRBJ1-5, with 7 bases matching TRBD1. The CDR3 loop spans 13 amino acids. The germline CDR1 and CDR2 sequences are SEHNR and FQNEAQ (reference sequence). Unmatched junction bases numbered 4, after V lost 5 bases and J lost 6 bases. The CDR3 bases are TGTGCCAGCAGCAATGACAGGGTTCAGCCCCAGCATTTT. Translating it yields CASSNDRVQPQHF.

The chain links TRBV3-1 (or the pseudogene TRBV3-2) to TRBJ1-1; 7 nucleotides align to TRBD1. J gave up 7 bases and V 6 bases, and 2 bases lay outside the gene matches. The length of the CDR3 is 11 residues. Germline CDR1 LGHDT, CDR2 YNNKEL (reference sequence). The CDR3 region has the DNA TGTGCCAGCAGAAGACAGGGTGAAGCTTTCTTT. It codes for CASRRQGEAFF.

The chain is built from TRBV9 and TRBJ1-1; D is unclear. V shed 3 bases and J shed 3 bases, with 18 bases lying between them. CDR3 length: 16 amino acids. The germline V gene has CDR1 SGDLS and CDR2 YYNGEE. The CDR3 reads CASSGNPEVGYTEAFF. DNA for the CDR3: TGTGCCAGCAGCGGTAATCCGGAGGTAGGGTACACTGAAGCTTTCTTT.

The rearrangement uses TRBV13 and TRBJ1-1; 9 positions agree with TRBD1. V trimming: 5 bases; J trimming: 0 bases; junction bases outside the gene matches: 10. The CDR3 totals 17 residues. Germline CDR1 PRHDT, CDR2 FYEKMQ (reference sequence). The CDR3 DNA reads TGTGCCAGCAGCCCCGGGACAGGGTACGTTTTGAACACTGAAGCTTTCTTT. Protein: CASSPGTGYVLNTEAFF.

The sample holds one count of this clone. The rearrangement links TRBV5-1 to TRBJ1-2; 9 nucleotides line up with TRBD1. The ends lost 0 bases at V and 2 bases at J; junction bases unmatched: 8. Germline-derived CDR1 and CDR2 are SGHRS and YFSETQ. The CDR3 is made up of 17 amino acids. Here the CDR3 DNA reads TGCGCCAGCAGCTTGGGGAGCTCCGGGACAGGGAACTATGGCTACACCTTC. Amino acid sequence: CASSLGSSGTGNYGYTF.

About this clone itself: The germline gene is not matched at one end of the junction; a read error may be the cause. The CDR3 spells CASSVTGTGEQFF. In DNA, the CDR3 is TGTGCCAGCAGCGTAACCGGGACAGGGGAACAGTTCTTC. The genes are TRBV7-3 and TRBJ2-1; 10 nucleotides agree with TRBD1. This CDR3 region has 13 residues. Germline lookup yields CDR1 SGHTA and CDR2 FQGTGA.

This chain uses TRBV7-9 with TRBJ2-1; D is uncertain. Germline V lookup: CDR1 SEHNR, CDR2 FQNEAQ (reference sequence). V lost 4 bases to trimming and J lost 8 bases, with 21 bases between them. This CDR3 contains 16 residues. CDR3 loop: CASSSTRWATSDEQFF. In nucleotides, the CDR3 is TGTGCCAGCAGCTCTACCCGGTGGGCTACCTCGGATGAGCAGTTCTTC.

The CDR3 bases are TGTGCCAGCAGCTACAGGGATCGGGTGTCCTACGAGCAGTACTTC. Its translation: CASSYRDRVSYEQYF. The chain combines TRBV11-2 with TRBJ2-7; D possibly corresponds to TRBD1 (6 bases). Germline V CDR1 and CDR2: SGHAT, FQNNGV. V gave up 4 bases and J gave up 1 base, with 14 bases separating them. This CDR3 has 15 residues.